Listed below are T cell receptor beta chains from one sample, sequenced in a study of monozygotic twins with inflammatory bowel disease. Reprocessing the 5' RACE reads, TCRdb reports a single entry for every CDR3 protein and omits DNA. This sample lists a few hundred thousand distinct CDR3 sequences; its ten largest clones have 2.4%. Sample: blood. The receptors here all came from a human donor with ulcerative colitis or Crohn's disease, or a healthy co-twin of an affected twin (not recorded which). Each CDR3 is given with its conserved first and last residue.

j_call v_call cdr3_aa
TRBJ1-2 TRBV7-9 CAGSNLDPIYGYTF
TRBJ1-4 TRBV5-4 CASSLGVPGAGKLFF
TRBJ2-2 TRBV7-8 CASSLRTGKNANTGELFF
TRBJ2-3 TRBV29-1 CSVLLTGGTDTQYF
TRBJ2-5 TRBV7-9 CASSLLADSTQETQYF
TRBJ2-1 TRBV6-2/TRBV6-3 CASSDHNEQFF
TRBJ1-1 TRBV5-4 CASSLDRQAAFF
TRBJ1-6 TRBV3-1 CASSQDQGAKGVTLHF
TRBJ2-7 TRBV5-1 CASSSTPDRSYEQYF
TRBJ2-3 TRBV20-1 CSARLAGGRDTQYF
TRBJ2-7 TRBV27 CASSLSMSSGTYEQYF
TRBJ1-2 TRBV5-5 CASSWDRAVGYTF
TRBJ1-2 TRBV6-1 CASSAYRGVNYGYTF
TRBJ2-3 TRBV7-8 CASSSQAGAPDTQYF
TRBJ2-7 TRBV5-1 CASSLTASGEAYEQYF
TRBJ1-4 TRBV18 CASSPPTGVNEKLFF
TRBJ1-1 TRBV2 CASTYRPNTEAFF
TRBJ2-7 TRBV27 CASRGTGPSYEQYF
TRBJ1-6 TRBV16 CASSPDRGNSPLHF
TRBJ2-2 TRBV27 CASSFRWANTGELFF
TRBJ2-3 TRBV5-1 CASSFISAGGRDTQYF
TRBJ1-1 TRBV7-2 CASSLTGTDNTEAFF
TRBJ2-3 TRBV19 CASRPWGTGVTDTQYF
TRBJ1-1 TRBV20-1 CSARDRVGTEAFF
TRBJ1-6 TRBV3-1 CASRDSNSPLHF
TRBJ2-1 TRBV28 CASSSTGLARGNEQFF
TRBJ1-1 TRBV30 CAWSRVAEAFF
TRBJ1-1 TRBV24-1 CATRKGPDTEAFF